These 13 T cell receptor beta chains were all obtained from the same sample, sequenced in a study of T cell responses to AZD1222 COVID-19 vaccine. TCRdb's copy holds only in-frame clones and misses some; the assay was immunoSEQ multiplex PCR. The sample holds approximately 100,000 clones, 90% seen once. The sample here was peripheral blood, taken 28 days after the second AZD1222 dose. The receptors were sampled from an adult who received the AZD1222 COVID-19 vaccine.

The chain links TRBV5-1 to TRBJ2-3; D remains unclear. Trimming took off 0 bases at V and 2 bases at J, with 10 bases between the two ends. This CDR3 has 15 amino acids. Germline V gene sequence: CDR1 SGHRS, CDR2 YFSETQ. Here the CDR3 DNA reads TGCGCCAGCAGCTTGGTCGTCAGATACACAGATACGCAGTATTTT. Translated: CASSLVVRYTDTQYF.

Only a few counts were recorded for this clone. J is TRBJ1-2 and V is TRBV6-2 or TRBV6-3; D gene uncertain. Germline V gene data show CDR1 as MNHEY and CDR2 as SVGEGT. Trimming took off 2 bases at V and 4 bases at J, with 8 bases between the two ends. The CDR3 consists of 13 residues. The DNA for the CDR3 is TGTGCCAGCAGTTACAAGGGAGCCTATGGCTACACCTTC. It encodes CASSYKGAYGYTF.

The gene calls are TRBV7-8 and TRBJ2-7, with D tentatively TRBD1 (6 bases). V lost 5 bases to trimming and J lost 0 bases, with 14 bases between them. The germline V gene encodes CDR1 SGHVS and CDR2 FQNEAQ. The CDR3 is 15 amino acids. CDR3 coding DNA: TGTGCCAGCAGCCTGCAGGGGCTCTACTCCTACGAGCAGTACTTC. It encodes CASSLQGLYSYEQYF.

V and J are TRBV2 and TRBJ2-1; no reliable D call. The ends were cut back, 11 bases at V and 2 bases at J, with 10 bases in the middle. CDR3 length: 12 residues. From germline, CDR1 is SNHLY and CDR2 FYNNEI. The chain's CDR3 is CASLDPYNEQFF. The CDR3 DNA follows: TGTGCCTCATTAGACCCCTACAATGAGCAGTTCTTC.

The V gene is TRBV7-2, the J gene TRBJ2-7, with 12 positions matching TRBD2. CDR1 SGHTA and CDR2 FQGNSA come from the germline V gene. There are 16 residues in the CDR3. The V segment lost 1 base and the J segment 6 bases; nucleotides outside the gene matches: 7. The CDR3 is CASSLEFGLAGIEQYF. The CDR3 DNA is TGTGCCAGCAGCTTAGAGTTCGGACTAGCGGGGATCGAGCAGTACTTC. The full variable domain, in which reference TRBV7-2 and TRBJ2-7 provide the parts outside the CDR3, is GAGVSQSPSNKVTEKGKDVELRCDPISGHTALYWYRQSLGQGLEFLIYFQGNSAPDKSGLPSDRFSAERTGGSVSTLTIQRTQQEDSAVYLCASSLEFGLAGIEQYFGPGTRLTVT.

The V call is TRBV3-1 (or the pseudogene TRBV3-2), the J call TRBJ1-2; TRBD1 aligns across 12 bases. Losses at the gene ends were 0 bases for V and 4 bases for J; bases not matched to a gene: 3. Germline lookup yields CDR1 LGHDT and CDR2 YNNKEL (reference sequence). This CDR3 has 16 residues. CDR3: CASSQDGTGGFYGYTF. The CDR3 coding sequence is TGTGCCAGCAGCCAAGATGGGACAGGGGGCTTCTATGGCTACACCTTC.

The chain recombines TRBV18 with TRBJ2-1; 8 bases agree with TRBD1. V lost 5 bases and J lost 3; bases outside the gene matches: 3. Germline CDR1 and CDR2: KGHSH and LQKENI. This CDR3 spans 14 amino acids. In nucleotides, the CDR3 is TGTGCCAGCTCATCAGGACAGGGCTACAATGAGCAGTTCTTC. Protein product: CASSSGQGYNEQFF.

The chain is built from TRBV7-3 and TRBJ2-1, with unresolved D. Germline CDR1 and CDR2: SGHTA and FQGTGA. The CDR3 is made up of 17 amino acids. V was cut by 1 base and J by 6 bases, with 19 bases left in between. In DNA form, the CDR3 reads TGTGCCAGCAGCTTAATGGACGGTCTAGATGGGCGCAATGAGCAGTTCTTC. This codes for CASSLMDGLDGRNEQFF. Full variable domain (outside the CDR3, taken from reference TRBV7-3 and TRBJ2-1): GAGVSQTPSNKVTEKGKYVELRCDPISGHTALYWYRQSLGQGPEFLIYFQGTGAADDSGLPNDRFFAVRPEGSVSTLKIQRTERGDSAVYLCASSLMDGLDGRNEQFFGPGTRLTVL.

This clone has just one count. The chain employs TRBV7-8 and TRBJ2-3; 8 nucleotides line up with TRBD2. The CDR3 sequence is 14 residues long. The germline CDR1 and CDR2 sequences are SGHVS and FQNEAQ. Germline trimming cut 8 bases from V and 5 bases from J; bases unmatched to any gene: 9. As DNA, the CDR3 is TGTGCCAGCTGGTACGGGGGGGCCGGAGATACGCAGTATTTT. Translating gives CASWYGGAGDTQYF.

The rearrangement uses TRBV2 and TRBJ2-2, with a weak D call TRBD2 (5 bases). This CDR3 comprises 15 residues. V lost 3 bases and J lost 1, with 9 bases in between. Germline V lookup: CDR1 SNHLY, CDR2 FYNNEI. The CDR3 sequence: CASSDWAGNTGELFF. The CDR3 coding sequence is TGTGCCAGCAGTGACTGGGCGGGGAACACCGGGGAGCTGTTTTTT.

The chain has TRBV18 and TRBJ2-2; 8 bases align to TRBD2. The CDR3 loop spans 18 amino acids. V was clipped by 4 bases and J by 2 bases; unmatched bases: 12. The germline V gene encodes CDR1 KGHSH and CDR2 LQKENI. This CDR3 reads CASSRLVRGAGNTGELFF. In nucleotides, the CDR3 is TGTGCCAGCTCACGTCTCGTGCGGGGGGCCGGTAACACCGGGGAGCTGTTTTTT. The variable domain in full, with the rest retrieved from reference TRBV18 and TRBJ2-2, is NAGVMQNPRHLVRRRGQEARLRCSPMKGHSHVYWYRQLPEEGLKFMVYLQKENIIDESGMPKERFSAEFPKEGPSILRIQQVVRGDSAAYFCASSRLVRGAGNTGELFFGEGSRLTVL.

The chain couples TRBV18 to TRBJ2-3; TRBD1 is a possible D gene (6 bases). V was pared by 3 bases and J by 6 bases, with 13 bases between. The germline V gene encodes CDR1 KGHSH and CDR2 LQKENI. The CDR3 is made up of 14 amino acids. For the CDR3, the DNA is TGTGCCAGCTCACCCATAGGGGGTCCTGATACGCAGTATTTT. The encoded protein is CASSPIGGPDTQYF.

The chain joins TRBV13 to TRBJ2-5; the D call may be TRBD1 or TRBD2 (5 bases each). Germline V gene lookup returns CDR1 PRHDT and CDR2 FYEKMQ (reference sequence). V was shortened by 4 bases and J by 5 bases, with 11 bases between the two germline ends. CDR3 size: 13 residues. The CDR3 DNA is TGTGCCAGCAGCTCAAGAGGGGCGGAGACCCAGTACTTC. Protein product: CASSSRGAETQYF.